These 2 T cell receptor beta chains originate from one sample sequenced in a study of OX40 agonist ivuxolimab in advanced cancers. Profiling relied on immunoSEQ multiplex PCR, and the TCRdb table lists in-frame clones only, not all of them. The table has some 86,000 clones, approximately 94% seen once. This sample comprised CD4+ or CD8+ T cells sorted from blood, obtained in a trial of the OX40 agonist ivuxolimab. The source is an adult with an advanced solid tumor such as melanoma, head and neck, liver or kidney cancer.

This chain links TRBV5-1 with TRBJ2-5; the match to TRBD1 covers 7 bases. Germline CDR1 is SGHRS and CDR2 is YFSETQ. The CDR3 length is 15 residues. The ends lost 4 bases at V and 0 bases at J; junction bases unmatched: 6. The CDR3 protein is CASSQNDRDQETQYF. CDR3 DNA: TGCGCCAGCAGCCAGAACGACAGGGACCAAGAGACCCAGTACTTC.

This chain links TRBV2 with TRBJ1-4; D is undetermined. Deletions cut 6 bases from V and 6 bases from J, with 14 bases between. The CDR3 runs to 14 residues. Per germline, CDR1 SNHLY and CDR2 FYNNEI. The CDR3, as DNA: TGTGCCAGCAGCCCTACCCCATCGGATGAAAAACTGTTTTTT. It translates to CASSPTPSDEKLFF.